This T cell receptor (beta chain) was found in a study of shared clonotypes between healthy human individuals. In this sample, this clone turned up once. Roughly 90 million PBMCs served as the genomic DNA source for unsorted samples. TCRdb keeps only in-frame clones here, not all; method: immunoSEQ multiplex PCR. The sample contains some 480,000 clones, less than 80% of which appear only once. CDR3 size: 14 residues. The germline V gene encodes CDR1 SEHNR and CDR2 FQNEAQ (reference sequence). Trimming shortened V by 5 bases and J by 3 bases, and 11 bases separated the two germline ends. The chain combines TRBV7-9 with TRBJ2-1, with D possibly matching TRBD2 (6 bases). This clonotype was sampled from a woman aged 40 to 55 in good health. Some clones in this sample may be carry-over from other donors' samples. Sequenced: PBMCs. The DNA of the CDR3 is TGTGCCAGCAGCCCGTCGACTAGCTACAATGAGCAGTTCTTC. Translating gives CASSPSTSYNEQFF.